The 28 T cell receptor beta chains given below trace back to one sample, sequenced in a study of shared clonotypes between healthy human individuals. Using immunoSEQ multiplex PCR, the repertoire was profiled, and TCRdb retains in-frame clones only, with some absent. Of more than 2,000,000 clones listed, approximately 95% were seen once; the top ten hold about 0.37%. Sequencing input: naive CD4+ T cells from PBMCs. As to subset: CD45RA+ positively selected. The receptors shown here come from a man in his late teens or twenties in good health. Some clones in this sample may be carry-over from other donors' samples.

This clone appeared a single time. The chain combines TRBV11-3 with TRBJ1-2, with 8 bases that match TRBD1. CDR1 is SGHNT and CDR2 is YENEEA in the germline V gene. The ends lost 5 bases at V and 5 bases at J; junction bases unmatched: 7. The CDR3 has 14 residues. The CDR3 DNA follows: TGTGCCAGCAGCCCAATCAGGGGGCTATATGGCTACACCTTC. It codes for CASSPIRGLYGYTF.

This clone was seen a handful of times. The chain joins TRBV6-1 to TRBJ1-2, with D hard to call. Germline V lookup: CDR1 MNHNS, CDR2 SASEGT. This CDR3 comprises 13 residues. Trimming left V 2 bases short and J 7 bases short, with 11 bases between. CDR3 sequence reads: CASSEREFTGYTF. The CDR3 nucleotides read TGTGCCAGCAGTGAAAGGGAGTTTACTGGCTACACCTTC.

This chain connects TRBV27 to TRBJ1-5; the D gene is possibly TRBD1 (5 bases). Germline-derived CDR1 and CDR2 are MNHEY and SMNVEV (reference sequence). The CDR3 has 13 residues. Trimming took 4 bases from V and 3 from J, leaving 7 bases between them. CDR3 sequence: CASSSGINQPQHF. The DNA of the CDR3 is TGTGCCAGCAGTTCAGGGATCAATCAGCCCCAGCATTTT.

J is TRBJ2-6 and V is TRBV28, with D perhaps TRBD2 (6 bases). Trimming stripped 5 bases from V and 4 bases from J, with 15 bases between. The CDR3 runs 16 residues. Germline CDR1 is MDHEN and CDR2 is SYDVKM. In DNA, the CDR3 is TGTGCCAGCAGTCCTACATGGAGGGTAGGGGCCAACGTCCTGACTTTC. Translation gives CASSPTWRVGANVLTF.

Concerning this clone itself: This sample also contains other DNA sequences that code for the same CDR3. V gene TRBV7-3 combines with J gene TRBJ2-3; the D is unclear. The CDR3 runs to 14 residues. The V and J ends lost 5 bases and 1 base respectively, with 10 bases between them. The germline V gene has CDR1 SGHTA and CDR2 FQGTGA. CDR3 in amino acids: CASSPGQGTDTQYF. The CDR3 DNA is TGTGCCAGCAGCCCCGGGCAGGGCACAGATACGCAGTATTTT.

The rearrangement uses TRBV2 and TRBJ1-1; D remains ambiguous. Per germline, CDR1 SNHLY and CDR2 FYNNEI. The CDR3 covers 18 residues. V lost 2 bases and J lost 2, with 21 bases in between. The CDR3 DNA reads as TGTGCCAGCAGTGAACAGGCACCCACTTCCGCGCCTAACACTGAAGCTTTCTTT. Its protein is CASSEQAPTSAPNTEAFF.

J is TRBJ2-7 and V is TRBV11-3, with D unclear. The CDR3 spans 13 residues. V was clipped by 0 bases and J by 3 bases, with 6 bases between them. Germline V gives CDR1 SGHNT, CDR2 YENEEA. The CDR3 reads CASSLDPDYEQYF. CDR3 nucleotide sequence: TGTGCCAGCAGCTTAGATCCTGACTACGAGCAGTACTTC.

About this clone: This sample also contains other DNA sequences that code for the same CDR3. The rearrangement joins TRBV5-1 to TRBJ2-7; D remains unclear. Germline CDR1 reads SGHRS; CDR2 reads YFSETQ. The CDR3 spans 13 residues. The ends were cut back, 1 base at V and 4 bases at J, with 9 bases in the middle. CDR3 region: CASSLLGQYEQYF. In nucleotides, the CDR3 is TGCGCCAGCAGCTTGCTAGGTCAATACGAGCAGTACTTC.

This chain connects TRBV6-1 to TRBJ1-2; D uncertain. Trimming shortened V by 6 bases and J by 5 bases, and 10 bases separated the two germline ends. There are 12 residues in the CDR3. CDR1 and CDR2 (germline): MNHNS, SASEGT. The CDR3 sequence is CASRPPPYGYTF. DNA of the CDR3: TGTGCCAGCAGGCCACCTCCGTATGGCTACACCTTC.

This clone was detected a few times. The gene calls are TRBV28 and TRBJ1-5; possibly TRBD1 for D (5 bases). The CDR3 is 12 amino acids. V shed 8 bases and J shed 7 bases, with 12 bases lying between them. Germline assignment: CDR1 MDHEN and CDR2 SYDVKM. The CDR3 nucleotides are TGTGCCAGCTTCGGGACTTTCCAGCCCCAGCATTTT. Translated: CASFGTFQPQHF.

The V and J genes are TRBV10-3 and TRBJ2-2; 10 bases match TRBD2. V lost 10 bases to trimming and J lost 6 bases; unmatched junction nucleotides: 11. Germline lookup yields CDR1 ENHRY and CDR2 SYGVKD. The CDR3 is 15 residues long. The DNA for the CDR3 is TGTGCCACCGCCCCTCTAGCGGGAGTAGCCGGGGAGCTGTTTTTT. This sequence encodes CATAPLAGVAGELFF.

The chain carries TRBV5-8 and TRBJ2-7, with 8 bases that match TRBD1. CDR3 size: 14 residues. The germline V gene encodes CDR1 SGHTS and CDR2 YDEGEE. The V gene end was trimmed by 0 bases and the J gene end by 6 bases; junction bases not matched to a gene: 5. CDR3 sequence: CASSLVTGVGEQYF. The CDR3 nucleotides are TGTGCCAGCAGCTTGGTGACAGGGGTGGGCGAGCAGTACTTC.

The J gene is TRBJ1-2, the V gene TRBV29-1, with unresolved D. CDR1 is SQVTM, CDR2 ANQGSEA, per germline. Trimming shortened V by 6 bases and J by 1 base, and 12 bases separated the two germline ends. The CDR3 spans 13 residues. CDR3 nucleotide sequence: TGCAGCGTCGGAATAGGAGATAACTATGGCTACACCTTC. Protein sequence: CSVGIGDNYGYTF. Combining the CDR3 with reference TRBV29-1 and TRBJ1-2 gives the whole variable domain SAVISQKPSRDICQRGTSLTIQCQVDSQVTMMFWYRQQPGQSLTLIATANQGSEATYESGFVIDKFPISRPNLTFSTLTVSNMSPEDSSIYLCSVGIGDNYGYTFGSGTRLTVV.

As DNA, the CDR3 is TGTGCCAGCAGCATTACCGAGGTAGGGAAGAATGAAAAACTGTTTTTT. Protein sequence: CASSITEVGKNEKLFF. The rearrangement links TRBV5-6 to TRBJ1-4, with D unclear. V lost 4 bases and J 5 bases, leaving 18 bases between the germline ends. The CDR3 consists of 16 residues. From germline, CDR1 is SGHDT and CDR2 YYEEEE. Combining the CDR3 with reference TRBV5-6 and TRBJ1-4 gives the whole variable domain DAGVTQSPTHLIKTRGQQVTLRCSPKSGHDTVSWYQQALGQGPQFIFQYYEEEERQRGNFPDRFSGHQFPNYSSELNVNALLLGDSALYLCASSITEVGKNEKLFFGSGTQLSVL.

V is TRBV2 and J is TRBJ1-1, with TRBD1 matching 7 bases. V was pared by 6 bases and J by 7 bases, with 5 bases of the junction left unmatched. The CDR3 covers 12 residues. The germline gives CDR1 SNHLY, CDR2 FYNNEI. The CDR3 region has the DNA TGTGCCAGCAGCCAGGGGGGCGGTGAAGCTTTCTTT. Translating it yields CASSQGGGEAFF.

To note about this clone: This CDR3 is also generated by other DNA sequences in the sample. This chain joins TRBV29-1 and TRBJ2-5, with D uncertain. CDR1 and CDR2 from the germline V gene are SQVTM and ANQGSEA. This CDR3 region has 12 residues. Trimming left V 0 bases short and J 4 bases short, with 6 bases between. The CDR3 reads CSVEETGETQYF. The CDR3 region has the DNA TGCAGCGTTGAAGAAACCGGAGAGACCCAGTACTTC.

The chain joins TRBV9 to TRBJ2-7, with D possibly called TRBD1 or TRBD2 (5 bases each). V was trimmed by 0 bases and J by 2 bases, leaving 15 bases between them. The CDR3 runs 16 residues. Per germline, CDR1 SGDLS and CDR2 YYNGEE. In nucleotides, the CDR3 is TGTGCCAGCAGCGTAGTTTTGGGGGAGAGGGCCTACGAGCAGTACTTC. Its protein is CASSVVLGERAYEQYF.

V gene TRBV4-3 combines with J gene TRBJ1-1, with TRBD1 matching 7 bases. The CDR3 spans 14 residues. J lost 5 bases, V lost 2 bases, and 5 bases had no gene match. Per the germline V gene, CDR1 is LGHNA and CDR2 is YSLEER. The chain's CDR3 is CASSQFRQGTEAFF. CDR3 in DNA: TGCGCCAGCAGCCAATTTAGACAGGGTACTGAAGCTTTCTTT.

The chain uses TRBV5-1 and TRBJ1-5, with 10 bases that match TRBD1. CDR1 and CDR2 (germline): SGHRS, YFSETQ. This CDR3 spans 15 amino acids. Unmatched junction bases numbered 6, after V lost 4 bases and J lost 5 bases. This chain's CDR3 is CASSPTGGPDQPQHF. The CDR3 nucleotides read TGCGCCAGCAGCCCGACAGGGGGCCCCGATCAGCCCCAGCATTTT.

This chain joins TRBV9 and TRBJ2-1; possible D gene TRBD1, 6 bases. Germline lookup yields CDR1 SGDLS and CDR2 YYNGEE. The CDR3 length is 15 residues. Trimming pared 4 bases from V and 2 bases from J, leaving 13 bases between. The CDR3 nucleotides read TGTGCCAGCAGCCCTCGACAGGATCCCTACAATGAGCAGTTCTTC. This translates into CASSPRQDPYNEQFF.

The gene calls are TRBV6-5 and TRBJ2-1, with 9 nucleotides matching TRBD2. CDR1 and CDR2 from the germline V gene are MNHEY and SVGAGI. Germline trimming cut 5 bases from V and 9 bases from J; bases unmatched to any gene: 11. This CDR3 comprises 15 residues. The CDR3 loop is CASSVTGLASLEQFF. The CDR3 nucleotides are TGTGCCAGCAGTGTAACGGGACTAGCAAGCCTTGAGCAGTTCTTC.

The chain joins TRBV5-1 to TRBJ1-1; TRBD1 matches 8 bases. Per the germline V gene, CDR1 is SGHRS and CDR2 is YFSETQ. The CDR3 spans 15 residues. J was trimmed by 5 bases and V by 3 bases; bases with no gene match: 9. The CDR3 DNA follows: TGCGCCAGCAGCTCCAGGACAGGGACGGAGACTGAAGCTTTCTTT. This codes for CASSSRTGTETEAFF.

The chain uses TRBV28 and TRBJ1-1; D is uncertain. Trimming stripped 6 bases from V and 5 bases from J, with 16 bases between. CDR1 is MDHEN, CDR2 SYDVKM, per germline. The CDR3 is 14 residues long. The CDR3 protein is CASSLGFLRTEAFF. DNA of the CDR3: TGTGCCAGCAGCCTAGGGTTTTTAAGGACTGAAGCTTTCTTT.

This clone appeared a single time. The rearrangement links TRBV29-1 to TRBJ2-1, with 12 positions matching TRBD2. Germline CDR1 SQVTM, CDR2 ANQGSEA. The ends lost 6 bases at V and 7 bases at J; junction bases unmatched: 13. The CDR3 contains 16 residues. DNA of the CDR3: TGCAGCGTGGCCCGAAGACTAGCGGGAGTATCAAATGAGCAGTTCTTC. Amino acid sequence: CSVARRLAGVSNEQFF.

The V gene is TRBV13, the J gene TRBJ2-2; D remains unclear. Germline V gene lookup returns CDR1 PRHDT and CDR2 FYEKMQ (reference sequence). The CDR3 is 13 residues long. Trimming left V 3 bases short and J 6 bases short, with 8 bases between. CDR3 nucleotides: TGTGCCAGCAGCTTTCAGGCCGCCGGGGAGCTGTTTTTT. This codes for CASSFQAAGELFF. The variable domain in full, completed from reference TRBV13 and TRBJ2-2, reads AAGVIQSPRHLIKEKRETATLKCYPIPRHDTVYWYQQGPGQDPQFLISFYEKMQSDKGSIPDRFSAQQFSDYHSELNMSSLELGDSALYFCASSFQAAGELFFGEGSRLTVL.

This rearrangement joins TRBV28 to TRBJ1-5, with TRBD1 identical over 7 bases. The V gene's germline CDR1 is MDHEN and CDR2 SYDVKM. CDR3 length: 12 residues. V lost 10 bases, J lost 6 bases, and 6 bases stayed unmatched. The DNA for the CDR3 is TGTGCCACCTGGACAGGTGGTCAGCCCCAGCATTTT. It encodes CATWTGGQPQHF.

The chain joins TRBV7-9 to TRBJ2-7, with 8 bases fitting TRBD1. V gave up 0 bases and J gave up 0 bases; unmatched junction bases: 7. Germline V gene lookup returns CDR1 SEHNR and CDR2 FQNEAQ (reference sequence). This CDR3 comprises 17 residues. This CDR3 reads CASSLAPGQGSSYEQYF. Here the CDR3 DNA reads TGTGCCAGCAGCTTAGCCCCCGGACAGGGCAGCTCCTACGAGCAGTACTTC.

This chain uses TRBV30 with TRBJ2-2, with 8 bases identical to TRBD2. The CDR3 contains 15 residues. CDR1 and CDR2 from the germline V gene are GTSNPN and SVGIG (reference sequence). V was clipped by 3 bases and J by 4 bases; unmatched bases: 7. The CDR3 reads CAWRVTSGVTGELFF. The CDR3 DNA reads TGTGCCTGGAGGGTTACTAGCGGAGTCACCGGGGAGCTGTTTTTT.